The subject of this entry is one TCR beta chain. Its specificity is not known. This entry comes from a study of vaccination effects on CD4 cells after COVID-19. Study-wide findings and caveats: Healthy vaccinees' vaccine-induced clones included only 1 of 255 that recognized common cold coronaviruses. At late timepoints after vaccination, vaccine- and infection-induced clones shrank markedly.

Before sequencing took place, the ViraFEST assay used viral peptide pools to expand antigen-specific CD4+ T cells. After roughly 9 days in culture, the CD4+ T cells were isolated. Previously uninfected by SARS-CoV-2, the vaccine recipients also showed negative nucleocapsid antibodies. Cultures received IL-2 medium that replaced half the medium on days 3 and 7. TCRdb's table, derived via immunoSEQ multiplex PCR, lists solely in-frame clones and lacks some. The sample lists some 70,000 clones; about 80% were seen once. The V and J ends lost 6 bases and 3 bases, in that order; junction bases with no gene match: 12. This CDR3 is built from 16 residues. Per germline, CDR1 LNHDA and CDR2 SQIVND (reference sequence).

This material consisted of CD4+ T cells from PBMCs cultured with SARS-CoV-2 spike peptides, taken before COVID-19 vaccination. The clonotype was recovered from a human donor who received a COVID-19 vaccine. The chain has TRBV19 and TRBJ1-2; 8 bases match TRBD1. The DNA of the CDR3 is TGTGCCAGTAGCCCCCCGACCGGGACAGGTGACTATGGCTACACCTTC. Amino acid sequence: CASSPPTGTGDYGYTF.